The rows below give T cell receptor beta chains drawn from one sample of a study of shared clonotypes between healthy human individuals. Here immunoSEQ multiplex PCR was the method, and the copy in TCRdb shows in-frame clones only, minus some. The sample records about 1.1 million clones, around three quarters being singletons. Sample: memory CD4+ T cells from PBMCs. These receptor sequences come from a man aged 18-30 years in good health. Some clones in this sample may be carry-over from other donors' samples. The conserved cysteine and the conserved F or W are not part of the CDR3 here. The D gene is left open where the match is weak.

V gene	D gene	J gene	CDR3 protein
TRBV5-1	TRBD1	TRBJ2-7	ASSLKSGGEQY
TRBV5-6	.	TRBJ1-3	ASSLYAGPGARGNTIY
TRBV6-1	.	TRBJ1-5	ASGAVSGDNQPQH
TRBV7-2	TRBD1	TRBJ1-2	ASSLGVQGALGYGYT
TRBV5-4	.	TRBJ2-1	ASSPSGEDEQF
TRBV7-2	.	TRBJ2-3	ASSSFRTTDTQY
TRBV6-1	.	TRBJ2-7	ASSEIVHEQY
TRBV7-3	TRBD1	TRBJ2-7	ASSPDRGFDEQY
TRBV6-6	.	TRBJ1-5	ASSYSQHQPQH
TRBV6-1	.	TRBJ2-5	AISSTGSSGETQY
TRBV9	TRBD1	TRBJ2-7	ASSEGQGSRY
TRBV19	.	TRBJ1-5	ASSLRSVASNQPQH
TRBV6-1	TRBD1	TRBJ1-1	ASSEVPDRGLNTEAF
TRBV7-3	.	TRBJ2-1	ASSHPGDPSSYNEQF
TRBV18	TRBD1	TRBJ2-7	ASSPPTGASYEQY
TRBV18	.	TRBJ2-6	ASSPIGFPPGANVLT
TRBV7-8	.	TRBJ2-3	ASSLGGAAHAQY
TRBV27	TRBD1	TRBJ2-1	ASRFPGQGNEQF
TRBV6-1	.	TRBJ1-2	ASSEGGAVYGYT
TRBV11-1	.	TRBJ1-1	ASSLEQGSSAF
TRBV10-3	TRBD1	TRBJ1-2	ATVMDRVDYGYT
TRBV6-5	.	TRBJ1-4	ASSAGGATNEKLF
TRBV5-4	.	TRBJ2-1	ASSLSPEYNEQF
TRBV2	.	TRBJ1-5	AGTGQLNQPQH
TRBV19	.	TRBJ2-5	AYPRSWETQY
TRBV5-1	.	TRBJ2-1	ASSPPGAAPDQF
TRBV30	.	TRBJ2-5	AWSVLPQETQY
TRBV27	.	TRBJ1-5	ASRSGGQPQH
TRBV6-8	TRBD2	TRBJ2-7	ASRYPKSGSYEQY
TRBV21-1	.	TRBJ1-5	ASTETGRERGQPQH
TRBV4-1	.	TRBJ2-3	ASRGTGGEDTQY
TRBV19	TRBD1	TRBJ2-5	ASSSRDRGRGTQY
TRBV30	TRBD2	TRBJ2-5	ATSGQETQY
TRBV7-2	TRBD1	TRBJ2-3	AGQGRGTDTQY
TRBV7-8	.	TRBJ2-4	ASSLAGSKNIQY
TRBV7-2	.	TRBJ1-5	ASSLGPGAGQPQH
TRBV6-1	.	TRBJ1-1	ASSEIWGMNTEAF